What follows are 23 T cell receptor beta chains derived from one specimen sequenced in a study of T-cell memory formation after mild COVID-19. TCRdb itself ran the 5' RACE reads through MiXCR, one entry per CDR3 protein. This table holds around 200,000 distinct CDR3 sequences, 20% to 25% found once. The sequencing input was PBMCs or a T cell subset sorted from them (not recorded which). These receptors were obtained from an adult woman who had mild COVID-19 (a few samples of this study predate the infection). Cell type and time point are not known.

This clonotype appeared a few times. This chain uses TRBV5-8 with TRBJ1-3; TRBD1 matches 9 bases. The V and J ends lost 3 bases and 6 bases, in that order; junction bases with no gene match: 10. In germline, CDR1 is SGHTS, CDR2 YDEGEE. The CDR3 loop spans 16 amino acids. CDR3 in amino acids: CASSSRHRGPENTIYF. CDR3 sequence (DNA): TGTGCCAGCAGCTCAAGGCACAGGGGGCCTGAAAACACCATATATTTT.

The sample holds a few counts of this clonotype. The CDR3 loop is CASSEPGTEYF. CDR3 in DNA: TGTGCCAGCAGCGAGCCCGGGACAGAGTACTTC. The chain recombines TRBV7-9 with TRBJ2-7, with 7 bases matching TRBD1. The CDR3 spans 11 residues. From germline, CDR1 is SEHNR and CDR2 FQNEAQ (reference sequence). Trimming took 5 bases from V and 11 from J; bases not matched to a gene: 6.

This chain links TRBV25-1 with TRBJ2-2; 7 bases line up with TRBD1. Germline CDR1 MGHDK, CDR2 SYGVNS. V dropped 3 bases and J dropped 2; count of bases not matched to a gene: 6. The CDR3 consists of 16 residues. CDR3 sequence: CASSDLTGPNTGELFF. CDR3 DNA sequence: TGTGCCAGCAGTGATTTGACAGGGCCCAACACCGGGGAGCTGTTTTTT.

The table lists this clonotype with a few counts. The chain employs TRBV5-1 and TRBJ2-3; the match to TRBD1 covers 8 bases. The CDR3 covers 15 residues. V was pared by 3 bases and J by 0 bases, with 3 bases of the junction left unmatched. Germline V CDR1 and CDR2: SGHRS, YFSETQ. As DNA, the CDR3 is TGCGCCAGCAGCTACCGGGACAGGAGCACAGATACGCAGTATTTT. Translated: CASSYRDRSTDTQYF.

This chain joins TRBV4-2 and TRBJ2-5; maybe TRBD2 (5 bases). Germline V gene sequence: CDR1 LGHNA, CDR2 YNFKEQ. Trimming stripped 0 bases from V and 1 base from J, with 9 bases between. The CDR3 consists of 15 residues. The CDR3 loop reads CASSQDGRLQETQYF. The DNA of the CDR3 is TGTGCCAGCAGCCAAGATGGGAGACTCCAAGAGACCCAGTACTTC.

This clonotype occurred a few times. The chain combines TRBV9 with TRBJ1-1; maybe TRBD1 (5 bases). The CDR3 loop spans 15 amino acids. The germline V gene has CDR1 SGDLS and CDR2 YYNGEE. V was trimmed by 5 bases and J by 0 bases, leaving 14 bases between them. The CDR3 DNA reads as TGTGCCAGCAGGTTGGGGGTAGGAATGAACACTGAAGCTTTCTTT. Its translation: CASRLGVGMNTEAFF.

This clonotype came up a few times. The chain couples TRBV5-6 to TRBJ1-2; D is possibly TRBD1 (6 bases). The CDR3 extends over 15 amino acids. Trimming shortened V by 0 bases and J by 0 bases, and 9 bases separated the two germline ends. Germline V gene lookup returns CDR1 SGHDT and CDR2 YYEEEE. The CDR3 nucleotides read TGTGCCAGCAGCTTGGGCACAGGGACTAACTATGGCTACACCTTC. Protein sequence: CASSLGTGTNYGYTF.

The rearrangement joins TRBV12-3 or TRBV12-4 to TRBJ2-2, with no clear D. V shed 8 bases and J shed 2 bases, with 3 bases lying between them. CDR3 length: 11 amino acids. The CDR3 reads CASDNTGELFF. The CDR3 bases are TGTGCCAGCGATAACACCGGGGAGCTGTTTTTT.

This sequence joins TRBV15 and TRBJ2-3, with 10 bases matching TRBD1. This CDR3 is built from 17 residues. V shed 1 base and J 3 bases; nucleotides not matched to a gene: 7. Looked up from germline, CDR1 is LNHNV and CDR2 is YYDKDF (reference sequence). The CDR3 sequence: CATSRGYGTGATDTQYF. CDR3 nucleotide sequence: TGTGCCACCAGCAGAGGGTACGGGACAGGGGCAACAGATACGCAGTATTTT. Using reference TRBV15 and TRBJ2-3 for the parts outside the CDR3, the full variable domain is DAMVIQNPRYQVTQFGKPVTLSCSQTLNHNVMYWYQQKSSQAPKLLFHYYDKDFNNEADTPDNFQSRRPNTSFCFLDIRSPGLGDTAMYLCATSRGYGTGATDTQYFGPGTRLTVL.

The V and J genes are TRBV4-1 and TRBJ2-1; 8 positions match TRBD1. The CDR3 spans 16 residues. Germline V lookup: CDR1 MGHRA, CDR2 YSYEKL. Unmatched junction bases numbered 5, after V lost 0 bases and J lost 4 bases. The chain's CDR3 is CASSQEQGARYNEQFF. The DNA for the CDR3 is TGCGCCAGCAGCCAAGAGCAGGGGGCGCGGTACAATGAGCAGTTCTTC.

V usage is TRBV27 and J usage is TRBJ1-5, with no clear D. Looked up from germline, CDR1 is MNHEY and CDR2 is SMNVEV (reference sequence). The CDR3 spans 15 residues. Trimming cost V 10 bases and J 0 bases, with 16 bases left between them. The CDR3 region has the DNA TGTGCCACAAGTTCTTACGGATATAGCAATCAGCCCCAGCATTTT. Translated: CATSSYGYSNQPQHF.

This clonotype was counted between two and nine times. As DNA, the CDR3 is TGTGCCATCAGTGAGGACAGGCCGGGCTCCTATAATTCACCCCTCCACTTT. Protein product: CAISEDRPGSYNSPLHF. The V call is TRBV10-3, the J call TRBJ1-6; D is possibly TRBD1 (6 bases). Germline V gene data show CDR1 as ENHRY and CDR2 as SYGVKD. The CDR3 is made up of 17 amino acids. V lost 2 bases to trimming and J lost 0 bases, with 11 bases between them.

V gene TRBV10-3 combines with J gene TRBJ2-5; D is unresolved. Deletions cut 5 bases from V and 3 bases from J, with 10 bases between. This CDR3 is built from 13 residues. Per germline, CDR1 ENHRY and CDR2 SYGVKD. The CDR3 DNA sequence: TGTGCCATCAGTTTCGACGGAAAAGAGACCCAGTACTTC. It encodes CAISFDGKETQYF.

This clonotype was seen a few times. The chain has TRBV6-2 or TRBV6-3 and TRBJ1-1; D gene uncertain. Trimming took 0 bases from V and 4 from J, leaving 15 bases between them. The CDR3 has 16 amino acids. From germline, CDR1 is MNHEY and CDR2 SVGEGT. For the CDR3, the DNA is TGTGCCAGCAGTTACTCGCCGACACGGATGGGCACTGAAGCTTTCTTT. It codes for CASSYSPTRMGTEAFF.

This clonotype has just a few counts. The chain recombines TRBV4-1 with TRBJ2-7, with no clear D. V was trimmed by 1 base and J by 0 bases, leaving 13 bases between them. The CDR3 spans 16 residues. CDR1 MGHRA and CDR2 YSYEKL come from the germline V gene. DNA for the CDR3: TGCGCCAGCAGCCAAGTCAGTTTAAGGAGCTCCTACGAGCAGTACTTC. Residues: CASSQVSLRSSYEQYF.

V and J are TRBV6-5 and TRBJ1-1; 7 bases agree with TRBD1. V lost 2 bases to trimming and J lost 4 bases; unmatched junction nucleotides: 7. This CDR3 spans 15 amino acids. CDR1 and CDR2 from the germline V gene are MNHEY and SVGAGI. The CDR3 region has the DNA TGTGCCAGCAGTTACATTAAAGGGGGCTCCACTGAAGCTTTCTTT. Translating it yields CASSYIKGGSTEAFF.

The chain has TRBV12-3 or TRBV12-4 and TRBJ1-4, with 9 bases that match TRBD1. The junction had 4 bases not matched to a gene; V was cut back by 5 bases and J by 3 bases. This CDR3 contains 15 residues. The DNA of the CDR3 is TGTGCCAGCAGTCCACAGGGGGCGGCTAATGAAAAACTGTTTTTT. This gives the protein CASSPQGAANEKLFF.

This chain uses TRBV27 with TRBJ1-6, with D unclear. This CDR3 contains 15 residues. The germline V and J ends were trimmed by 3 bases and 1 base, with 7 bases remaining between them. Germline values: CDR1 MNHEY, CDR2 SMNVEV (reference sequence). DNA of the CDR3: TGTGCCAGCAGTTTCAGGTTATCCTATAATTCACCCCTCCACTTT. This codes for CASSFRLSYNSPLHF.

The chain joins TRBV12-3 or TRBV12-4 to TRBJ1-2; possible D gene TRBD1, 6 bases. Trimming cost V 6 bases and J 8 bases, with 16 bases left between them. The CDR3 contains 13 residues. CDR3 DNA: TGTGCCAGCAGCCCGTTCGCGACAGGCGGCTACACCTTC. It encodes CASSPFATGGYTF.

In this sample, this clonotype turned up a few times. The chain has TRBV27 and TRBJ1-5, with D unresolved. CDR1 and CDR2 (germline): MNHEY, SMNVEV (reference sequence). This CDR3 comprises 13 residues. Trimming took 3 bases from V and 7 from J, leaving 10 bases between them. CDR3 coding DNA: TGTGCCAGCAGTTTGAAGGGCTGGCAGCCCCAGCATTTT. This sequence encodes CASSLKGWQPQHF.

This clonotype was observed at least ten times. The chain joins TRBV4-3 to TRBJ2-7; 8 bases map to TRBD2. The trim removed 3 bases at V and 4 bases at J, leaving 5 bases unmatched. CDR3 length: 14 amino acids. The germline V gene has CDR1 LGHNA and CDR2 YSLEER. The CDR3 is CASSQHGRGYEQYF. The CDR3 nucleotides are TGCGCCAGCAGCCAGCACGGGAGGGGTTACGAGCAGTACTTC.

V gene TRBV14 combines with J gene TRBJ2-7; no definite D call. Trimming stripped 2 bases from V and 0 bases from J, with 14 bases between. This CDR3 spans 16 amino acids. Germline CDR1 reads SGHDN; CDR2 reads FVKESK. This CDR3 is CASSQRGPKSSYEQYF. The CDR3 coding sequence is TGTGCCAGCAGCCAACGAGGACCGAAGAGCTCCTACGAGCAGTACTTC.

The sample holds a few counts of this clonotype. The chain uses TRBV7-9 and TRBJ2-2; no firm D call. The V and J ends lost 8 bases and 7 bases respectively, with 14 bases between them. CDR1 and CDR2 (germline): SEHNR, FQNEAQ (reference sequence). CDR3 size: 13 residues. The DNA for the CDR3 is TGTGCCAGCGACATGTCTGGCGACGGGGAGCTGTTTTTT. This gives the protein CASDMSGDGELFF.